Each of the 24 T cell receptor beta chains below was sequenced from the same sample in a study of CD8 T cells in Susac syndrome. Random hexamers were used to reverse transcribe the RNA input (roughly 0.5 to 1 ug). A single record per CDR3 protein comes from TCRdb applying MiXCR to the immunoSEQ multiplex PCR reads. This repertoire shows 170,000 or so distinct CDR3 sequences, around 94% found once; its top ten account for roughly 0.12%. The sequencing input was CD4+ T cells from PBMCs. The receptors come from a human donor with Susac syndrome.

V gene TRBV7-2 combines with J gene TRBJ2-5; D possibly uses TRBD1 or TRBD2 (5 bases each). The CDR3 consists of 15 residues. CDR1 and CDR2 from the germline V gene are SGHTA and FQGNSA. Trimming removed 7 bases from V and 2 bases from J, with 17 bases in between. CDR3 amino acids: CASTHPTEGQETQYF. The CDR3 bases are TGTGCCAGCACCCACCCGACAGAGGGTCAAGAGACCCAGTACTTC.

The J gene is TRBJ1-1, the V gene TRBV5-1; D unclear. Germline CDR1 is SGHRS and CDR2 is YFSETQ. This CDR3 contains 15 residues. Trimming shortened V by 2 bases and J by 1 base, and 12 bases separated the two germline ends. CDR3 sequence (DNA): TGCGCCAGCAGCTTAAAAGGCTCCTGGAACACTGAAGCTTTCTTT. Its translation: CASSLKGSWNTEAFF.

This chain uses TRBV20-1 with TRBJ2-7; TRBD2 aligns across 8 bases. The CDR3 extends over 14 amino acids. The V segment lost 3 bases and the J segment 0 bases; nucleotides outside the gene matches: 4. The V gene's germline CDR1 is DFQATT and CDR2 SNEGSKA (reference sequence). The chain's CDR3 is CSASPGGSSYEQYF. CDR3 DNA sequence: TGCAGTGCTAGCCCGGGGGGGTCCTCCTACGAGCAGTACTTC.

The gene calls are TRBV11-2 and TRBJ2-1; tentatively, D is TRBD2 (6 bases). The CDR3 runs 17 residues. V was trimmed by 5 bases and J by 0 bases, leaving 17 bases between them. CDR1 is SGHAT and CDR2 is FQNNGV in the germline V gene. CDR3 in DNA: TGTGCCAGCAGCCCCCCGACTAGTTTTCGCTCCTACAATGAGCAGTTCTTC. Encoded protein: CASSPPTSFRSYNEQFF.

The rearrangement links TRBV15 to TRBJ2-2; 7 positions agree with TRBD2. CDR3 length equals 14 residues. With V trimmed by 5 bases and J by 7 bases, 7 bases remained unmatched. Germline V lookup: CDR1 LNHNV, CDR2 YYDKDF (reference sequence). CDR3 sequence: CATSSGGRGGELFF. The CDR3 nucleotides read TGTGCCACCAGCTCCGGAGGGAGGGGCGGGGAGCTGTTTTTT.

The rearrangement joins TRBV6-6 to TRBJ1-6; no definite D call. Trimming left V 7 bases short and J 7 bases short, with 11 bases between. The CDR3 sequence is 13 residues long. Germline V CDR1 and CDR2: MNHNY, SVGAGI (reference sequence). The CDR3 is CASTPDYNSPLHF. The CDR3 region has the DNA TGTGCCAGCACCCCTGACTACAATTCACCCCTCCACTTT.

The chain links TRBV9 to TRBJ2-2, with D maybe TRBD2 (6 bases). CDR3 length: 16 residues. The germline V gene encodes CDR1 SGDLS and CDR2 YYNGEE. Trimming removed 0 bases at V and 4 bases at J, with 13 bases between. The DNA for the CDR3 is TGTGCCAGCAGCGTAGCGGCGGGGATGGGCACCGGGGAGCTGTTTTTT. This translates into CASSVAAGMGTGELFF.

This clonotype was recorded a few times. The chain employs TRBV6-1 and TRBJ1-5; D not certain. Trimming stripped 6 bases from V and 3 bases from J, with 12 bases between. The germline gives CDR1 MNHNS, CDR2 SASEGT. There are 14 residues in the CDR3. CDR3 coding DNA: TGTGCCAGCAGGACTGGACGGTACAATCAGCCCCAGCATTTT. Translating it yields CASRTGRYNQPQHF.

The chain carries TRBV29-1 and TRBJ2-3; 8 positions agree with TRBD2. With 7 bases clipped from V and 2 bases from J, the junction kept 5 bases outside the gene matches. Germline CDR1 is SQVTM and CDR2 is ANQGSEA. The length of the CDR3 is 13 residues. This CDR3 is CSAGGYDTDTQYF. The CDR3 coding sequence is TGCAGCGCGGGGGGGTACGACACAGATACGCAGTATTTT.

The CDR3 DNA is TGCAGTGCTAGCCAGAGACCGTCCTACAATGAGCAGTTCTTC. Translation: CSASQRPSYNEQFF. The rearrangement links TRBV20-1 to TRBJ2-1, with D unresolved. Germline V gene data show CDR1 as DFQATT and CDR2 as SNEGSKA (reference sequence). This CDR3 comprises 14 residues. V shed 3 bases and J shed 1 base, with 10 bases lying between them.

This chain uses TRBV9 with TRBJ1-1; D ambiguous. Germline loops: CDR1 SGDLS, CDR2 YYNGEE. The ends were cut back, 1 base at V and 1 base at J, with 8 bases in the middle. There are 14 residues in the CDR3. The CDR3 sequence is CASSVTAGNTEAFF. The DNA of the CDR3 is TGTGCCAGCAGCGTAACGGCTGGGAACACTGAAGCTTTCTTT.

In this sample, this clonotype turned up once. CDR3 bases: TGTGCCAGCTCTTTGGCGGGCCACAATGAGCAGTTCTTC. Translating it yields CASSLAGHNEQFF. The V call is TRBV2, the J call TRBJ2-1, with D possibly TRBD2 on 5 matching bases. The CDR3 totals 13 residues. CDR1 is SNHLY and CDR2 is FYNNEI in the germline V gene. Trimming shortened V by 8 bases and J by 5 bases, and 13 bases separated the two germline ends. Looking up the rest from reference TRBV2 and TRBJ2-1 gives the full variable domain: EPEVTQTPSHQVTQMGQEVILRCVPISNHLYFYWYRQILGQKVEFLVSFYNNEISEKSEIFDDQFSVERPDGSNFTLKIRSTKLEDSAMYFCASSLAGHNEQFFGPGTRLTVL.

The genes are TRBV5-1 and TRBJ2-7; D call uncertain. Per germline, CDR1 SGHRS and CDR2 YFSETQ. This CDR3 has 16 residues. Trimming took 0 bases from V and 0 from J, leaving 13 bases between them. DNA of the CDR3: TGCGCCAGCAGCTTGGGTCAGTCACTCGGCTCCTACGAGCAGTACTTC. Amino acids: CASSLGQSLGSYEQYF.

V usage is TRBV4-2 and J usage is TRBJ2-3; D call uncertain. Germline CDR1 reads LGHNA; CDR2 reads YNFKEQ. The CDR3 runs 14 residues. V was pared by 0 bases and J by 8 bases, with 12 bases between. The CDR3 sequence: CASSQDRIDGTQYF. In DNA form, the CDR3 reads TGTGCCAGCAGCCAAGATCGGATAGATGGTACGCAGTATTTT.

The chain joins TRBV7-2 to TRBJ2-4; 8 bases line up with TRBD1. J lost 9 bases, V lost 5 bases, and 12 bases had no gene match. From germline, CDR1 is SGHTA and CDR2 FQGNSA. The CDR3 sequence is 15 residues long. This CDR3 is CASSARTGTFGIQYF. In DNA, the CDR3 is TGTGCCAGCAGCGCTAGGACAGGGACTTTTGGCATTCAGTACTTC.

The table lists this clonotype with a count of one. The gene calls are TRBV4-2 and TRBJ2-7, with D possibly TRBD1 on 5 matching bases. This CDR3 spans 15 amino acids. Per germline, CDR1 LGHNA and CDR2 YNFKEQ. V dropped 4 bases and J dropped 2 bases, with 15 bases sitting between them. The CDR3, as DNA: TGTGCCAGCAGCCCCGACGACAGTCGAACCTACGAGCAGTACTTC. Encoded protein: CASSPDDSRTYEQYF.

V is TRBV5-1 and J is TRBJ1-1; 8 bases agree with TRBD1. V trimming: 4 bases; J trimming: 6 bases; junction bases outside the gene matches: 11. The CDR3 totals 15 residues. Germline lookup yields CDR1 SGHRS and CDR2 YFSETQ. DNA for the CDR3: TGCGCCAGCAGCCAGACGACAGGGGACGGCGCTGAAGCTTTCTTT. Protein sequence: CASSQTTGDGAEAFF.

The chain couples TRBV6-5 to TRBJ1-1, with D perhaps matching TRBD1 (5 bases). Per germline, CDR1 MNHEY and CDR2 SVGAGI. CDR3 length: 14 residues. V gave up 4 bases and J gave up 10 bases, with 19 bases separating them. CDR3 nucleotide sequence: TGTGCCAGCAGTTCCCCGGGACTGTCGTATGTAGCTTTCTTT. It translates to CASSSPGLSYVAFF.

The chain joins TRBV4-3 to TRBJ2-5, with 12 bases lining up with TRBD2. V lost 4 bases and J lost 5; bases outside the gene matches: 8. The CDR3 extends over 16 amino acids. CDR1 and CDR2 (germline): LGHNA, YSLEER. CDR3 sequence (DNA): TGCGCCAGCAGCCTAGGACTAGCGGGGTTCGTGGAGACCCAGTACTTC. Residues: CASSLGLAGFVETQYF.

The table lists this clonotype with a count of one. J is TRBJ1-5 and V is TRBV15, with 8 bases matching TRBD1. The CDR3 runs 16 residues. Germline V gene sequence: CDR1 LNHNV, CDR2 YYDKDF (reference sequence). Germline trimming cut 0 bases from V and 4 bases from J; bases unmatched to any gene: 5. The CDR3 protein is CATSRDDRGGNQPQHF. In DNA form, the CDR3 reads TGTGCCACCAGCAGAGATGACAGGGGAGGAAATCAGCCCCAGCATTTT.

J is TRBJ2-1 and V is TRBV24-1, with TRBD2 matching over 8 bases. Unmatched junction bases numbered 4, after V lost 5 bases and J lost 8 bases. Germline loops: CDR1 KGHDR, CDR2 SFDVKD. The CDR3 has 13 amino acids. The CDR3 sequence is CATSVPGGDEQFF. CDR3 sequence (DNA): TGTGCCACCAGTGTACCCGGGGGGGATGAGCAGTTCTTC.

The chain joins TRBV6-6 to TRBJ1-5; D not resolved. V gave up 6 bases and J gave up 7 bases, with 13 bases separating them. Germline V CDR1 and CDR2: MNHNY, SVGAGI (reference sequence). This CDR3 is 13 amino acids long. The DNA for the CDR3 is TGTGCCAGCAGACCCGGACTGAACCAGCCCCAGCATTTT. Encoded protein: CASRPGLNQPQHF.

CDR3 sequence reads: CASSQGSGAGGPGETQYF. The CDR3 DNA sequence: TGTGCCAGCAGCCAAGGAAGTGGAGCGGGGGGGCCAGGGGAGACCCAGTACTTC. The chain has TRBV4-2 and TRBJ2-5; 10 nucleotides match TRBD2. This CDR3 contains 18 residues. The V gene end was trimmed by 1 base and the J gene end by 5 bases; junction bases not matched to a gene: 13. Germline assignment: CDR1 LGHNA and CDR2 YNFKEQ.

This chain joins TRBV2 and TRBJ1-5, with 7 bases lining up with TRBD1. The CDR3 sequence is 15 residues long. Germline CDR1 is SNHLY and CDR2 is FYNNEI. Trimming cost V 4 bases and J 5 bases; bases outside gene matches: 8. The CDR3, as DNA: TGTGCCAGCAGTGGGAGAACAGGGGACGATCAGCCCCAGCATTTT. As protein: CASSGRTGDDQPQHF.